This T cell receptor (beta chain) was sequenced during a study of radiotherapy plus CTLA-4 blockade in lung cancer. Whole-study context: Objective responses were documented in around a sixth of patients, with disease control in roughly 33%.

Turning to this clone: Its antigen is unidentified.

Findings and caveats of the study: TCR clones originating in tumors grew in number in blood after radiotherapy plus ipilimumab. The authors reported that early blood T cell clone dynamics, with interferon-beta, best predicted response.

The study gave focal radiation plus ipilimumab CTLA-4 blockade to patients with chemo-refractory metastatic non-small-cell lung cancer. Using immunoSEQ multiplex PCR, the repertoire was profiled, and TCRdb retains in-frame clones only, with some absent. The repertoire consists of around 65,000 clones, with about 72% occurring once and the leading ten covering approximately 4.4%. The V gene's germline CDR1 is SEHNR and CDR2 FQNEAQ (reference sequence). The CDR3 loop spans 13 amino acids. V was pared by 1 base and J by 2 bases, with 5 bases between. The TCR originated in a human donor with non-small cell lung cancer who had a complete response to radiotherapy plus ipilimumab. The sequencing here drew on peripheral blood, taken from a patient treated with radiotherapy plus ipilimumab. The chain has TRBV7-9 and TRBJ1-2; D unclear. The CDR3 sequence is CASSLGRNYGYTF. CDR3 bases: TGTGCCAGCAGCTTAGGGAGGAACTATGGCTACACCTTC.